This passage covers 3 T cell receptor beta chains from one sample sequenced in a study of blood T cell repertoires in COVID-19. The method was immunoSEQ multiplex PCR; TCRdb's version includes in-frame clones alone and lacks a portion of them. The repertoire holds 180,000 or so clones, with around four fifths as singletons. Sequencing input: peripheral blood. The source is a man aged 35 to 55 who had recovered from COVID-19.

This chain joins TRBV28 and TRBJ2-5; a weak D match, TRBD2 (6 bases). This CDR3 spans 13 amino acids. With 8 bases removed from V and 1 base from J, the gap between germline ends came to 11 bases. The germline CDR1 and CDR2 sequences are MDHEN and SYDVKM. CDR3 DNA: TGTGCCAGCTTAGGCGGGATCCAAGAGACCCAGTACTTC. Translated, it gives CASLGGIQETQYF.

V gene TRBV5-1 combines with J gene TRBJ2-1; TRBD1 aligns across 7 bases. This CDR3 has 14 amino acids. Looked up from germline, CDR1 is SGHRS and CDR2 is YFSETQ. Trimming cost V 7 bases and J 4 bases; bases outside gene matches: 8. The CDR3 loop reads CASRRDSTYNEQFF. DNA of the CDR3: TGCGCCAGCCGCCGGGACAGCACTTACAATGAGCAGTTCTTC.

CDR3 sequence (DNA): TGTGCCAGCAGCTTAGCGCGAGCGGCGCTTTACAATGAGCAGTTCTTC. It is translated as CASSLARAALYNEQFF. The J gene is TRBJ2-1, the V gene TRBV7-2; TRBD2 is a possible D gene (5 bases). The CDR3 extends over 16 amino acids. Germline V gives CDR1 SGHTA, CDR2 FQGNSA. V lost 0 bases and J 4 bases, leaving 13 bases between the germline ends.